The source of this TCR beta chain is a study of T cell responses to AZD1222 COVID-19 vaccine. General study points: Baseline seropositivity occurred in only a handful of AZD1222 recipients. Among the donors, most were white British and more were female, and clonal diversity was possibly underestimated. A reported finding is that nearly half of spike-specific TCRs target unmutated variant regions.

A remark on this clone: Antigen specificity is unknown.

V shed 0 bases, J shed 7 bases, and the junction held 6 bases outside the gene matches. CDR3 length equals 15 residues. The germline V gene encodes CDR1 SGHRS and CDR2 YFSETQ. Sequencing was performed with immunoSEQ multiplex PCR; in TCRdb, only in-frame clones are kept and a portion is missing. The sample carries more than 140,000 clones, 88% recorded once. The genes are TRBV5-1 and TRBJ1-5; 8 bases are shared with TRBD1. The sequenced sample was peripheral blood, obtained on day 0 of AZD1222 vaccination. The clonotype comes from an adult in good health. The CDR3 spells CASSLDAGGGQPQHF. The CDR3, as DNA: TGCGCCAGCAGCTTGGATGCAGGGGGCGGCCAGCCCCAGCATTTT.